What follows describes a single T cell receptor beta chain. Its antigen is currently unknown. These data are taken from a study of cytomegalovirus exposure and HLA in healthy donors. The study's findings and limits: CMV serostatus was the sole immune exposure information available.

The PCR made use of 60 Vbeta and 13 Jbeta primers. Only in-frame clones appear in the TCRdb table, and some are missing; sequencing was by immunoSEQ multiplex PCR. This sample has some 110,000 clones, with roughly 83% found just once. Germline CDR1 reads MGHRA; CDR2 reads YSYEKL. Trimming took 0 bases from V and 0 from J, leaving 9 bases between them. The length of the CDR3 is 15 residues. This sequence joins TRBV4-1 and TRBJ2-7, with D maybe TRBD2 (5 bases). Input material: PBMCs. The TCR comes from a woman under 30 in good health and CMV-seropositive. The CDR3 nucleotides are TGCGCCAGCAGCCAAGAGCGAGCGGTCTCCTACGAGCAGTACTTC. Translation gives CASSQERAVSYEQYF.